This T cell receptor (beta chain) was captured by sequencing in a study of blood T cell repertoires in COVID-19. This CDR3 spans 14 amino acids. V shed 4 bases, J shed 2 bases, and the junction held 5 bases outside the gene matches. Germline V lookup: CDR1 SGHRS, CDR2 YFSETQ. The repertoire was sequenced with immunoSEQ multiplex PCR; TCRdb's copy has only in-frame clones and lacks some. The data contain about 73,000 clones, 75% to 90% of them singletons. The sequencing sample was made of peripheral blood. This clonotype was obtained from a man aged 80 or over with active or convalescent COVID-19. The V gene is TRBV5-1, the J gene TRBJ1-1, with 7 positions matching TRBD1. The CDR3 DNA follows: TGCGCCAGCAGCCGACAGGGTGGAAACACTGAAGCTTTCTTT. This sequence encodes CASSRQGGNTEAFF.